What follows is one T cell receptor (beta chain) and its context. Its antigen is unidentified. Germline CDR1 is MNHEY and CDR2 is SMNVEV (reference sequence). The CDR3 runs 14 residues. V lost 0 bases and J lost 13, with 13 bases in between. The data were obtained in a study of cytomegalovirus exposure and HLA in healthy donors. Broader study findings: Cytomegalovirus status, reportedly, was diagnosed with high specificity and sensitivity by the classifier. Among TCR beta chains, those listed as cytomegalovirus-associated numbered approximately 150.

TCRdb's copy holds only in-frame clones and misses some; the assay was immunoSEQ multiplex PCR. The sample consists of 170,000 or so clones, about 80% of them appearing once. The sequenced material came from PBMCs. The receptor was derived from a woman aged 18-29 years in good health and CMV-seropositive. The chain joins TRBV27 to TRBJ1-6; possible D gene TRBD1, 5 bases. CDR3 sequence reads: CASSLSGVPFPLHF. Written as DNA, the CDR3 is TGTGCCAGCAGTTTATCAGGGGTCCCCTTCCCCCTCCACTTT.